The source of this T cell receptor beta chain is a study of cytomegalovirus exposure and HLA in healthy donors. Whole-study results and caveats: Earlier results showed most TCR beta V segments being productive about 87% or about 30% of the time. The authors judged a highly shared variant cluster likely a sequencing artifact.

J gave up 5 bases and V 4 bases, and 9 bases lay outside the gene matches. Germline V CDR1 and CDR2: SQVTM, ANQGSEA. This CDR3 comprises 15 residues. Primers included in the PCR were 60 Vbeta and 13 Jbeta primers. Produced via immunoSEQ multiplex PCR; TCRdb's table is partial and in-frame only. The sample lists approximately 110,000 clones, around 70% occurring once. As regards this clone: Its antigen is unidentified.

The donors (healthy individuals) were bone marrow donors. Nominally healthy donors were sampled, though unrecorded immune exposures were likely. This receptor was obtained from a man in his forties or fifties in good health and CMV-seronegative. The V gene is TRBV29-1, the J gene TRBJ1-1, with TRBD1 matching over 11 bases. The material sequenced was PBMCs. The CDR3: CSVGSDRGRRTEAFF. CDR3 DNA sequence: TGCAGCGTTGGTTCGGACAGGGGGCGACGAACTGAAGCTTTCTTT.